This T cell receptor beta chain stems from a study of response to subunit inactivated influenza vaccine. General observations from the study: After each seasonal influenza vaccination, few new T cells are recruited, the authors suggested.

This clonotype came up many times. Its target is unknown. The CDR3 runs 17 residues. V lost 5 bases to trimming and J lost 6 bases; unmatched junction nucleotides: 10. MiXCR, applied by TCRdb to the RT-PCR reads, yields one record per CDR3 protein. The data contain fewer than 250,000 distinct CDR3 sequences, approximately 15% of them singletons. The sample consisted of CD8+ T cells sorted from PBMCs, taken approximately 5 days after vaccination. This TCR came from a man aged 50 or older who received an inactivated influenza vaccine. The V and J genes are TRBV12-3 or TRBV12-4 and TRBJ2-3, with 14 bases lining up with TRBD2. The CDR3 here is CASSTPGLAGVRDTQYF. Written as DNA, the CDR3 is TGTGCCAGCAGTACCCCGGGACTAGCGGGAGTTCGGGATACGCAGTATTTT.